This T cell receptor (beta chain) is drawn from a study of beta chain features in type 1 diabetes. Study-level findings and limits: Significant though moderate, a shortening of TCRB CDR3s appeared in all four CD4+ subsets of Type 1 diabetes patients.

Points on this clone: Its cognate antigen is unknown.

All of the isolated RNA was reverse transcribed, so expressed TCRB transcripts were sequenced. Here immunoSEQ multiplex PCR was the method, and the copy in TCRdb shows in-frame clones only, minus some. The sample carries around 250,000 clones, roughly 14% recorded once. Trimming took off 7 bases at V and 0 bases at J, with 15 bases between the two ends. Germline V gene lookup returns CDR1 SQVTM and CDR2 ANQGSEA. The length of the CDR3 is 14 residues. Sequenced input: naive CD4+ T cells from blood. The chain uses TRBV29-1 and TRBJ1-1; D is perhaps TRBD1 (6 bases). The receptor was derived from a man under 40 with type 1 diabetes. The CDR3 DNA reads TGCAGCGCTGCACGACAGGCCATGAACACTGAAGCTTTCTTT. It translates to CSAARQAMNTEAFF.